These 13 T cell receptor beta chains originate from one sample sequenced in a study of cytomegalovirus exposure and HLA in healthy donors. Both 60 Vbeta primers and 13 Jbeta primers went into the PCR. Here immunoSEQ multiplex PCR was the method, and the copy in TCRdb shows in-frame clones only, minus some. Of around 100,000 clones in the sample, 75% to 85% were seen once. Material for sequencing was PBMCs. These receptor sequences come from a woman between 18 and 30 years old in good health and CMV-seronegative.

This clone has only one observation. The chain has TRBV10-3 and TRBJ2-3; 7 bases line up with TRBD2. Germline CDR1 ENHRY, CDR2 SYGVKD. The length of the CDR3 is 16 residues. J lost 4 bases, V lost 5 bases, and 12 bases had no gene match. CDR3 protein: CAISTGGSSVPDTQYF. CDR3 in DNA: TGTGCCATCAGTACCGGCGGGAGCTCGGTGCCAGATACGCAGTATTTT.

This clone was observed once. The rearrangement uses TRBV6-6 and TRBJ1-1; no definite D call. V dropped 8 bases and J dropped 7 bases, with 14 bases sitting between them. CDR3 length: 12 residues. CDR1 and CDR2 from the germline V gene are MNHNY and SVGAGI (reference sequence). CDR3 amino acids: CASSVSTGEAFF. In nucleotides, the CDR3 is TGTGCCAGCTCGGTGTCTACGGGTGAAGCTTTCTTT.

V is TRBV27 and J is TRBJ2-1; 12 nucleotides agree with TRBD2. Germline CDR1 is MNHEY and CDR2 is SMNVEV (reference sequence). The CDR3 totals 15 residues. Losses at the gene ends were 5 bases for V and 8 bases for J; bases not matched to a gene: 7. CDR3 amino acids: CASSTTSGSGYEQFF. The CDR3 DNA is TGTGCCAGCAGTACGACTAGCGGGAGTGGGTATGAGCAGTTCTTC.

The chain couples TRBV30 to TRBJ2-1; TRBD2 is a possible D gene (6 bases). The CDR3 contains 15 residues. The V gene's germline CDR1 is GTSNPN and CDR2 SVGIG (reference sequence). Trimming took 4 bases from V and 4 from J, leaving 17 bases between them. The CDR3 DNA reads as TGTGCCTGGAACTCGGGACTCGGGGCTTACAATGAGCAGTTCTTC. Translated, it gives CAWNSGLGAYNEQFF.

This sequence joins TRBV6-4 and TRBJ2-4; no clear D gene. V was cut by 3 bases and J by 7 bases, with 13 bases left in between. This CDR3 has 14 residues. Germline CDR1 reads MRHNA; CDR2 reads SNTAGT. The CDR3 DNA follows: TGTGCCAGCAGTGAACCAGTCCCAAGTAACATTCAGTACTTC. It is translated as CASSEPVPSNIQYF.

V gene TRBV28 combines with J gene TRBJ2-7; no reliable D call. The germline gives CDR1 MDHEN, CDR2 SYDVKM. V gave up 6 bases and J gave up 4 bases, with 7 bases separating them. The CDR3 length is 11 residues. The CDR3 DNA reads TGTGCCAGCAGCCGGAGATACGAGCAGTACTTC. Protein product: CASSRRYEQYF.

V gene TRBV6-4 combines with J gene TRBJ2-1; D may be TRBD2 (6 bases). The CDR3 has 15 amino acids. V was clipped by 0 bases and J by 8 bases, with 14 bases between them. Germline V CDR1 and CDR2: MRHNA, SNTAGT. CDR3 sequence (DNA): TGTGCCAGCAGTGACTCTCAGGGAGGCTTTGATGAGCAGTTCTTC. Its translation: CASSDSQGGFDEQFF.

This chain connects TRBV29-1 to TRBJ2-3, with D maybe TRBD1 (5 bases). The CDR3 totals 14 residues. Per germline, CDR1 SQVTM and CDR2 ANQGSEA. V gave up 6 bases and J gave up 6 bases, with 19 bases separating them. The CDR3 loop reads CSVLWGGAGDTQYF. CDR3 coding DNA: TGCAGCGTCCTATGGGGTGGGGCAGGTGATACGCAGTATTTT.

Only one count was recorded for this clone. This rearrangement joins TRBV4-3 to TRBJ2-1, with D perhaps TRBD2 (6 bases). The CDR3 is made up of 13 amino acids. Germline CDR1 is LGHNA and CDR2 is YSLEER. V was clipped by 3 bases and J by 7 bases, with 10 bases between them. The CDR3, as DNA: TGCGCCAGCAGCCAGGGCCGGGGGAATGAGCAGTTCTTC. Amino acid sequence: CASSQGRGNEQFF.

The chain couples TRBV27 to TRBJ1-2, with 9 bases that match TRBD1. Germline V gene sequence: CDR1 MNHEY, CDR2 SMNVEV (reference sequence). V was clipped by 5 bases and J by 3 bases; unmatched bases: 10. CDR3 size: 16 residues. The CDR3 region is CASSLKWTGDYYGYTF. CDR3 nucleotide sequence: TGTGCCAGCAGTCTCAAGTGGACAGGGGACTACTATGGCTACACCTTC.

The CDR3 nucleotides are TGTGCCAGCAGCTTAGGGGCCTTGGCCACCAACACCGGGGAGCTGTTTTTT. Its protein product is CASSLGALATNTGELFF. The V gene is TRBV7-9, the J gene TRBJ2-2; D not resolved. Germline V gene data show CDR1 as SEHNR and CDR2 as FQNEAQ (reference sequence). V was shortened by 1 base and J by 2 bases, with 14 bases between the two germline ends. The CDR3 has 17 amino acids. The whole variable domain, filled in from reference TRBV7-9 and TRBJ2-2, reads DTGVSQNPRHKITKRGQNVTFRCDPISEHNRLYWYRQTLGQGPEFLTYFQNEAQLEKSRLLSDRFSAERPKGSFSTLEIQRTEQGDSAMYLCASSLGALATNTGELFFGEGSRLTVL.

This rearrangement joins TRBV7-2 to TRBJ2-1, with D possibly TRBD1 on 5 matching bases. CDR1 is SGHTA, CDR2 FQGNSA, per germline. V gave up 1 base and J gave up 0 bases, with 13 bases separating them. The CDR3 totals 17 residues. This chain's CDR3 is CASSLGGTRGSYNEQFF. The CDR3 nucleotides are TGTGCCAGCAGCTTAGGAGGAACAAGGGGCTCCTACAATGAGCAGTTCTTC.

The chain has TRBV4-3 and TRBJ2-1; TRBD2 aligns across 10 bases. Germline CDR1 and CDR2: LGHNA and YSLEER. The CDR3 totals 17 residues. Losses at the gene ends were 2 bases for V and 4 bases for J; bases not matched to a gene: 8. CDR3 nucleotides: TGCGCCAGCAGCCAAAACCCGGGACTAGCGTTTTACAATGAGCAGTTCTTC. Translating it yields CASSQNPGLAFYNEQFF.